The sequence of this T cell receptor (beta chain) was determined in a study of technical replicates of blood from a handful of donors. The data were produced by immunoSEQ multiplex PCR, yet TCRdb's version contains in-frame clones alone and is incomplete. The sample yields some 71,000 clones, 95% to 97% seen once. The CDR3 contains 19 residues. After removal of 0 bases from V and 0 bases from J, the junction contained 10 bases not matched to a gene. CDR1 and CDR2 (germline): SGDLS, YYNGEE. The sequence was collected from a human donor in good health. The sequenced sample consisted of T cells isolated from PBMCs. The chain combines TRBV9 with TRBJ2-3; 10 nucleotides line up with TRBD2. For the CDR3, the DNA is TGTGCCAGCAGCGTAGCTGAAGGTAGCGGGAGGTCTAGCACAGATACGCAGTATTTT. Protein sequence: CASSVAEGSGRSSTDTQYF.